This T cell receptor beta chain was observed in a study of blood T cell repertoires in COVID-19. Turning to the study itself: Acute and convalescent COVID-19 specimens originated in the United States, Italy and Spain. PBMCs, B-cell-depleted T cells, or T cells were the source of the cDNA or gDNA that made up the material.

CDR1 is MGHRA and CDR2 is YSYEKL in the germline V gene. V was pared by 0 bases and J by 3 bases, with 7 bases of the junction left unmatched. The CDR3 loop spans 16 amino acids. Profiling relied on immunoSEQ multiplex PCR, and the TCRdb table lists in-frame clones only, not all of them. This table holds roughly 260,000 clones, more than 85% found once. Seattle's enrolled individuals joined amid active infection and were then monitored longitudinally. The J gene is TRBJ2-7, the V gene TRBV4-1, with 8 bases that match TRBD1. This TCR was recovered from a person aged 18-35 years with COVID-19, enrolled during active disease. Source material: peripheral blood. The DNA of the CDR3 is TGCGCCAGCAGCCAAGATCCCGGACAGGGTAACTACGAGCAGTACTTC. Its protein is CASSQDPGQGNYEQYF.